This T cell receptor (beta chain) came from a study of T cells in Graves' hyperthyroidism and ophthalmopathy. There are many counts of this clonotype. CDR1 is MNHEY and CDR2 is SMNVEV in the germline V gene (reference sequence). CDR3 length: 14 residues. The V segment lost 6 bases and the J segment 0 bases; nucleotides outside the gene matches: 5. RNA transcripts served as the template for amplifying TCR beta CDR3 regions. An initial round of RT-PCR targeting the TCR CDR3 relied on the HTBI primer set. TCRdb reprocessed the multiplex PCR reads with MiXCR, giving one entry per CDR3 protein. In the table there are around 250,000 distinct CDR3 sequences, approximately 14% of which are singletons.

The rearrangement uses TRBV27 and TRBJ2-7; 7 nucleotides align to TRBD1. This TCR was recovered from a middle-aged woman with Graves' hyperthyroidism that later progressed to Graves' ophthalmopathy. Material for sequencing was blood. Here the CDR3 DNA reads TGTGCCAGCAGGTGGACAGGCCTCTCCTACGAGCAGTACTTC. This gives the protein CASRWTGLSYEQYF.